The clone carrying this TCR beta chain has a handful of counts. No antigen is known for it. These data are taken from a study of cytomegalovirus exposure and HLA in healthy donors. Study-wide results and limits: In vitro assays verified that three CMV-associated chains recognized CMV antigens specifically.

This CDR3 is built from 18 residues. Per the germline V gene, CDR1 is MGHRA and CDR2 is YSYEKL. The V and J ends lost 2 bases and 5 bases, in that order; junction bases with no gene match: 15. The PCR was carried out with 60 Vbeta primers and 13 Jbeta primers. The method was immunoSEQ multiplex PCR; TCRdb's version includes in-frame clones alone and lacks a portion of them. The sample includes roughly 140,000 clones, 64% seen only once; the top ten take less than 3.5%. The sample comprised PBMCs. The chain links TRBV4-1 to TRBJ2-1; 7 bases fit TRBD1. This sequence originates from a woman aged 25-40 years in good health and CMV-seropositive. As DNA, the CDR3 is TGCGCCAGCAGCCAAAGGGGGCTGTCGATCCAGGTAGACAATGAGCAGTTCTTC. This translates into CASSQRGLSIQVDNEQFF.